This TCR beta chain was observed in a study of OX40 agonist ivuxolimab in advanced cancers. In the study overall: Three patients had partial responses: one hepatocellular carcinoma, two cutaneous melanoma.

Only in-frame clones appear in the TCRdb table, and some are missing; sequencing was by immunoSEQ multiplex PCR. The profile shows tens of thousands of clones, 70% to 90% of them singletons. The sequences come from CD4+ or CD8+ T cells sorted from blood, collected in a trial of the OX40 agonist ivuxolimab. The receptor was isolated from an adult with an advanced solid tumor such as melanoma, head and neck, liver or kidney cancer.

This CDR3 reads CASSLASAGGYNEQFF. Here the CDR3 DNA reads TGCGCCAGCAGCTTGGCTAGCGCCGGAGGGTACAATGAGCAGTTCTTC. V usage is TRBV5-1 and J usage is TRBJ2-1, with D possibly TRBD2 on 6 matching bases. The CDR3 is made up of 16 amino acids. V shed 0 bases and J shed 4 bases, with 14 bases lying between them. Per the germline V gene, CDR1 is SGHRS and CDR2 is YFSETQ. Based on the CDR3 plus reference TRBV5-1 and TRBJ2-1, the full variable domain is KAGVTQTPRYLIKTRGQQVTLSCSPISGHRSVSWYQQTPGQGLQFLFEYFSETQRNKGNFPGRFSGRQFSNSRSEMNVSTLELGDSALYLCASSLASAGGYNEQFFGPGTRLTVL.